Described below is a single T cell receptor beta chain sequence and its context. The germline V gene has CDR1 MDHEN and CDR2 SYDVKM. After removal of 3 bases from V and 4 bases from J, the junction contained 9 bases not matched to a gene. CDR3 length: 17 residues. This record belongs to a study of blood T cell repertoires in COVID-19. Authors' analysis steps: Amplification of reference gene primers provided the estimated nucleated cell counts. The table came from immunoSEQ multiplex PCR; TCRdb's copy has only in-frame clones and leaves some out. V and J calls plus clone size are reproduced from that table; the DNA served to infer D and trimming. The sample shows about 63,000 clones, around 80% of them seen only once.

Source material: peripheral blood. The J gene is TRBJ2-1, the V gene TRBV28; 10 bases fit TRBD2. The receptor was isolated from a human donor in a cohort sampled during active COVID-19. The DNA for the CDR3 is TGTGCCAGCAGTTTCGCTAGCGGGAGTTTAGTGTACAATGAGCAGTTCTTC. This encodes CASSFASGSLVYNEQFF.